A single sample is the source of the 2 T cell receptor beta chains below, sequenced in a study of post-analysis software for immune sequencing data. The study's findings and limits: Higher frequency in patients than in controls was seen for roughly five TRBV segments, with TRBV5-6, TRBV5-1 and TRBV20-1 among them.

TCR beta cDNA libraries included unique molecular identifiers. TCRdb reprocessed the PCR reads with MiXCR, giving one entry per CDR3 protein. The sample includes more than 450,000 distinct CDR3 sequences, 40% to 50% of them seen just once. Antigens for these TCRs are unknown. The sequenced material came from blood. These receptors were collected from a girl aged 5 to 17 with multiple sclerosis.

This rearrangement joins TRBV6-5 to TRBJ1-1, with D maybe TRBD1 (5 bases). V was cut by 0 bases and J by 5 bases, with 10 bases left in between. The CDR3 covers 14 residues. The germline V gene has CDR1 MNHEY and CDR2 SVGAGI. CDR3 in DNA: TGTGCCAGCAGTTACTCTAGGGGAGAGACTGAAGCTTTCTTT. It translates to CASSYSRGETEAFF.

CDR3 loop: CASNGGSGNTQYF. The CDR3 nucleotides are TGTGCCAGCAACGGCGGGAGTGGGAATACGCAGTATTTT. This chain joins TRBV2 and TRBJ2-3; 7 bases are shared with TRBD2. CDR3 length: 13 residues. The germline CDR1 and CDR2 sequences are SNHLY and FYNNEI. The V segment lost 7 bases and the J segment 7 bases; nucleotides outside the gene matches: 8.